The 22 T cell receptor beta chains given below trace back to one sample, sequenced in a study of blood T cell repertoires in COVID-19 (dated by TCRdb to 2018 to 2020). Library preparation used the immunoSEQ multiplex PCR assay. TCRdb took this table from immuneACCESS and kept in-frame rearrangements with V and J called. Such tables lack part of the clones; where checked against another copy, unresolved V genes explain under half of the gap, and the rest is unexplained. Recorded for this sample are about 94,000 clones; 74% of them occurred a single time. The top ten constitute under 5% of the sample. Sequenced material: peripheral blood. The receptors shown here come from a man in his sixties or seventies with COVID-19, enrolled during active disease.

The CDR3 protein is CASSTTGGRNEQYF. For the CDR3, the DNA is TGTGCCAGCAGCACGACAGGGGGAAGGAACGAGCAGTACTTC. This chain links TRBV7-3 with TRBJ2-7; 9 positions match TRBD1. There are 14 residues in the CDR3. Germline values: CDR1 SGHTA, CDR2 FQGTGA. Trimming at V came to 5 bases and at J to 5 bases, leaving 7 bases not matched to a gene.

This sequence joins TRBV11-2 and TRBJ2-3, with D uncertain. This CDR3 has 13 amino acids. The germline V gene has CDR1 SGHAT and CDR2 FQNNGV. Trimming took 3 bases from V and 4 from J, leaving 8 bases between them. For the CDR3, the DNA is TGTGCCAGCAGCTTGGGCAATTCAGATACGCAGTATTTT. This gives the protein CASSLGNSDTQYF.

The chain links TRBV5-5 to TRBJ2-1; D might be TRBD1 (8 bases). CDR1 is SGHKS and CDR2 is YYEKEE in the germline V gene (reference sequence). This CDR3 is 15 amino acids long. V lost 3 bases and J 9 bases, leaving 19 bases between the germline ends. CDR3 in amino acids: CASSSTNTGGGEQFF. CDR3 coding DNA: TGTGCCAGCAGCTCAACTAACACAGGGGGGGGTGAGCAGTTCTTC. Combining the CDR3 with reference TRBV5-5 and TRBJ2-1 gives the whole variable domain DAGVTQSPTHLIKTRGQQVTLRCSPISGHKSVSWYQQVLGQGPQFIFQYYEKEERGRGNFPDRFSARQFPNYSSELNVNALLLGDSALYLCASSSTNTGGGEQFFGPGTRLTVL.

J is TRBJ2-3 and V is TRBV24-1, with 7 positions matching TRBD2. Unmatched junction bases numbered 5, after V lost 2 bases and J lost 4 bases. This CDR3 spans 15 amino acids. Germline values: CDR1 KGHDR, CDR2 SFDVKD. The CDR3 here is CATSDWDYQSDTQYF. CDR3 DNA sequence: TGTGCCACCAGTGATTGGGACTATCAGTCAGATACGCAGTATTTT.

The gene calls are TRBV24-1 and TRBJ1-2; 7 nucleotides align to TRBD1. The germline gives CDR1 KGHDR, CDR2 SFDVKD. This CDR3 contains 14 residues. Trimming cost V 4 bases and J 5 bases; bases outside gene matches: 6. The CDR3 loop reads CATSERGQIYGYTF. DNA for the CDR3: TGTGCCACCAGTGAACGGGGACAGATATATGGCTACACCTTC.

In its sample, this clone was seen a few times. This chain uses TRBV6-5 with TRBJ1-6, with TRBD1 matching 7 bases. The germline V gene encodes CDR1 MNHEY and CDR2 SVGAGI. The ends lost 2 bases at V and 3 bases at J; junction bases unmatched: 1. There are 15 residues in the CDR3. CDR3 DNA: TGTGCCAGCAGTTACCAGGGGGGCTATAATTCACCCCTCCACTTT. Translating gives CASSYQGGYNSPLHF.

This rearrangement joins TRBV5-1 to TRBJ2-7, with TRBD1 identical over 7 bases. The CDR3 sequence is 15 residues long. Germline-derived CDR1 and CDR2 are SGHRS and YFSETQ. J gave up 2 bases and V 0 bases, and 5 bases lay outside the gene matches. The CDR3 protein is CASSLDEGAPYEQYF. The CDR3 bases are TGCGCCAGCAGCTTGGACGAGGGGGCCCCCTACGAGCAGTACTTC.

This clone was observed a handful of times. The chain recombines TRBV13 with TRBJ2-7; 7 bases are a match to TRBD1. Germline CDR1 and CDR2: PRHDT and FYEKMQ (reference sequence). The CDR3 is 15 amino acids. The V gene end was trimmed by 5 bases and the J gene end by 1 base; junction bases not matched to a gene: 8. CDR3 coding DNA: TGTGCCAGCAGCAACTCCGACAGGGCTTCCTACGAGCAGTACTTC. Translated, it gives CASSNSDRASYEQYF.

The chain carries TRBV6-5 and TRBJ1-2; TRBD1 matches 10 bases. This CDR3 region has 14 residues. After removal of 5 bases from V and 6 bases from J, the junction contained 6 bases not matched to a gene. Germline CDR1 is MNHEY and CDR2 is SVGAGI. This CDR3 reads CASSRWTGGDGYTF. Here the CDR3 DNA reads TGTGCCAGCAGTCGTTGGACAGGGGGTGATGGCTACACCTTC.

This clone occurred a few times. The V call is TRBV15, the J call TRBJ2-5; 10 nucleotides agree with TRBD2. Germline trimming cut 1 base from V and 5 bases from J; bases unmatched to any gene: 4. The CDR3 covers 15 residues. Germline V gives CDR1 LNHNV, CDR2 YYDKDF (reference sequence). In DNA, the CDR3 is TGTGCCACCAGCAGAGGGCTAGCGGGAGTTGAGACCCAGTACTTC. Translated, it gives CATSRGLAGVETQYF.

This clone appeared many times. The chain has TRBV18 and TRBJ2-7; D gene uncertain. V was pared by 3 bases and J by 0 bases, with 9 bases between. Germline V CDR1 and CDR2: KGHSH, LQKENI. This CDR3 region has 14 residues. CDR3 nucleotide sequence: TGTGCCAGCTCACCGAGAGGTCTCTCCTACGAGCAGTACTTC. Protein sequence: CASSPRGLSYEQYF.

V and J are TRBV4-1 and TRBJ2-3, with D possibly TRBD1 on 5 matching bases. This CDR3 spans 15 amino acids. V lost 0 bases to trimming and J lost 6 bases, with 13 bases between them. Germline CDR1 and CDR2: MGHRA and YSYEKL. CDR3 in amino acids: CASSQDPGFVDTQYF. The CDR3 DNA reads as TGCGCCAGCAGCCAAGATCCAGGGTTCGTGGATACGCAGTATTTT.

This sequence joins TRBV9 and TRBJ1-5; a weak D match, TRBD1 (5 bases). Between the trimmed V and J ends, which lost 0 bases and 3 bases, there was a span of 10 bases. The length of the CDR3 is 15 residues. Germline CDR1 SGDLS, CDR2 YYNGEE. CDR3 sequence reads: CASSVEGNLNQPQHF. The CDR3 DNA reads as TGTGCCAGCAGCGTAGAGGGGAATCTCAATCAGCCCCAGCATTTT. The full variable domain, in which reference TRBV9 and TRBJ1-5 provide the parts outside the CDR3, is DSGVTQTPKHLITATGQRVTLRCSPRSGDLSVYWYQQSLDQGLQFLIQYYNGEERAKGNILERFSAQQFPDLHSELNLSSLELGDSALYFCASSVEGNLNQPQHFGDGTRLSIL.

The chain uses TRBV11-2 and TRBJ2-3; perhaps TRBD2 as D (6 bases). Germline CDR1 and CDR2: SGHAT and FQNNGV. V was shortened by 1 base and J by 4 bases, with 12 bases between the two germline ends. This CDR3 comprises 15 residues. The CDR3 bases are TGTGCCAGCAGCTTAGCGGGAGACCAATCAGATACGCAGTATTTT. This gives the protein CASSLAGDQSDTQYF.

The CDR3 sequence is CAREGTGEKLFF. Here the CDR3 DNA reads TGTGCCAGGGAGGGGACGGGGGAAAAACTGTTTTTT. The chain joins TRBV2 to TRBJ1-4; a weak D match, TRBD1 (5 bases). The V gene's germline CDR1 is SNHLY and CDR2 FYNNEI. The V end lost 9 bases, the J end lost 8 bases, and 13 bases lay between the germline ends. This CDR3 is 12 amino acids long.

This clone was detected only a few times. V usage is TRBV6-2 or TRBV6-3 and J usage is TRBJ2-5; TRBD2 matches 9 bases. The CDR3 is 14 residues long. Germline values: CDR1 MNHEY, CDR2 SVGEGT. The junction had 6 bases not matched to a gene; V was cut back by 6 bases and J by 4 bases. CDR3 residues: CASSDSGRPETQYF. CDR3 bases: TGTGCCAGCAGCGATAGCGGGAGACCAGAGACCCAGTACTTC.

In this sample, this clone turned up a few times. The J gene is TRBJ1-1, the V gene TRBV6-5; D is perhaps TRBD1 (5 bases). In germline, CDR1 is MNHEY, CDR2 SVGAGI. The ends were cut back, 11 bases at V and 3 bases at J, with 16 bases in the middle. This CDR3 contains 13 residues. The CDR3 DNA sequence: TGTGCCGGGAATCACGGCAGGGACACTGAAGCTTTCTTT. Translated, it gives CAGNHGRDTEAFF.

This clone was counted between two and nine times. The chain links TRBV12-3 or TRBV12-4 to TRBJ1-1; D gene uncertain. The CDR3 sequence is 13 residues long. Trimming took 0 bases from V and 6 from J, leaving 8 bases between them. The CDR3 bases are TGTGCCAGCAGTTTAGCTGGCACCGCTGAAGCTTTCTTT. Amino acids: CASSLAGTAEAFF.

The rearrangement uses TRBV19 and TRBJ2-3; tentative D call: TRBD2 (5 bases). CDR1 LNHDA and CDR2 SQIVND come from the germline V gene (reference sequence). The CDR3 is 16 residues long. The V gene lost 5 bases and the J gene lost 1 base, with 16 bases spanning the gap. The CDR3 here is CASSWTSLLGTDTQYF. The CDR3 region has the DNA TGTGCCAGTAGTTGGACTTCCTTACTGGGCACAGATACGCAGTATTTT.

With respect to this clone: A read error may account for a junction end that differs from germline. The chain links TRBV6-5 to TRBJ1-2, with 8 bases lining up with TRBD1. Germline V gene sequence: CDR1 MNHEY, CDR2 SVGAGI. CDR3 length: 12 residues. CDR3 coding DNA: TGTGCCAGCAGTTGGGGGACAGGCCACGTGTCTTTC. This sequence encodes CASSWGTGHVSF.

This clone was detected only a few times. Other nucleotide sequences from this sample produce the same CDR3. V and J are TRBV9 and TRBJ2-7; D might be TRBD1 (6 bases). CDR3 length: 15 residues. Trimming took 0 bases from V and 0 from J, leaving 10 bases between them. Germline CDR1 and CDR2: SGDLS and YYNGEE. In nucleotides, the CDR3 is TGTGCCAGCAGCGTAGGACAGGCCAGCTCCTACGAGCAGTACTTC. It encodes CASSVGQASSYEQYF.

The CDR3 coding sequence is TGTGCCAGCAGCACCCCAACGGCTGGGGGGGAGCAGTTCTTC. Translated: CASSTPTAGGEQFF. This chain links TRBV5-4 with TRBJ2-1; perhaps TRBD2 as D (6 bases). The germline gives CDR1 SGHNT, CDR2 YYREEE (reference sequence). V gave up 4 bases and J gave up 10 bases, with 18 bases separating them. CDR3 length: 14 amino acids.